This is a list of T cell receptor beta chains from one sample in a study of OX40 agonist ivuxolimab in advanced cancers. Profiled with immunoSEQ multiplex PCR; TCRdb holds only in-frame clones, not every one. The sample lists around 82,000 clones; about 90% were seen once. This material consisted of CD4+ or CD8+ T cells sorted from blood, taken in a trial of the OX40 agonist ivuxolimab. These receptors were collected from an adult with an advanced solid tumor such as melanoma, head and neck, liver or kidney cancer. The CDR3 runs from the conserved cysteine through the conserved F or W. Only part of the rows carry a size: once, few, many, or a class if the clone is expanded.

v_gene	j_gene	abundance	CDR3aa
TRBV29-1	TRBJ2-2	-	CSVDVSGDFGELFF
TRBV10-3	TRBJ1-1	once	CAISEFGRYEGAEAFF
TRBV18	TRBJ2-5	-	CASSPRKGAVETQYF
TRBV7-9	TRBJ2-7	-	CASSLGGYYEQYF
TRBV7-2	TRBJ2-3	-	CASSTQEGLDTQYF
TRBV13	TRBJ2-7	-	CASSDLAGGSYEQYF
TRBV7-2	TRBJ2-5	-	CASSLARSESETQYF
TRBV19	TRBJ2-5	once	CASKALGETQYF
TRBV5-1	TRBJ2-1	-	CASSSTGATGSEQFF
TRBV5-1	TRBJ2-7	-	CASSQQGTYEQYF
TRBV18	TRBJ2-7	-	CASSPTLQNDYEQYF
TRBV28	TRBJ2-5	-	CASSLSSRVTQYF
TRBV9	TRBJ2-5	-	CASSVTSGRGETQYF
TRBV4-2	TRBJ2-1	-	CASSQDRDLQWNEQFF
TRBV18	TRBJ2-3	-	CASSPPSGSTYTQYF
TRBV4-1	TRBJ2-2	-	CASSFLPGELFF
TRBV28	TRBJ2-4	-	CASSSSPGTGNIQYF
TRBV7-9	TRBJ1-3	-	CASSQGYSLGNTIYF
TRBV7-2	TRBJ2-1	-	CASSWGLAYNEQFF
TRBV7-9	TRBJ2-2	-	CASSLALADTGELFF
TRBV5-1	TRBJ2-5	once	CASSSSRARRQETQYF
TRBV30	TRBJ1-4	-	CALTGGGEKLFF
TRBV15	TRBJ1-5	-	CATSTRTSPQHF
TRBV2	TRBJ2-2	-	CASSKRPGTGTGELFF
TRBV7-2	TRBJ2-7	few	CASSRQGGLGEQYF
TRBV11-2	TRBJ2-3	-	CASSLGGGTGDRDTQYF
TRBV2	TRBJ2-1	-	CASSEARRASGSRDEQFF
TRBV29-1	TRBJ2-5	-	CSGDRDGTQYF
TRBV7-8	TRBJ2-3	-	CASSLSGRGKGHTADTQYF
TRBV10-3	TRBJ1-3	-	CATRTGRSGNTIYF
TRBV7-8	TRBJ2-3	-	CASSLAHAGTSGSTDTQYF
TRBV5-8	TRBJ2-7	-	CASSLAKDRPFYEQYF
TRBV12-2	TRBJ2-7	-	CASHATGTRSSEQYF
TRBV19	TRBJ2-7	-	CASKLGQGAYEQYF